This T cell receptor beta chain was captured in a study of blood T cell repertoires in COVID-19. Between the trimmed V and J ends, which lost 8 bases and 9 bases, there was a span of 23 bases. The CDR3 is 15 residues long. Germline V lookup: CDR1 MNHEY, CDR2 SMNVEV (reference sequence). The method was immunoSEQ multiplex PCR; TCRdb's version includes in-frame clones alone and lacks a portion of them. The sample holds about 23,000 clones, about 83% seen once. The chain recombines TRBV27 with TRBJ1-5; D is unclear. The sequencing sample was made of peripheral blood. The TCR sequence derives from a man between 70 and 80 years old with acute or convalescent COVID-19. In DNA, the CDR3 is TGTGCCAGCGGATCCCTAGTGGGCGGGAGGACGCCCCAGCATTTT. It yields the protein CASGSLVGGRTPQHF.